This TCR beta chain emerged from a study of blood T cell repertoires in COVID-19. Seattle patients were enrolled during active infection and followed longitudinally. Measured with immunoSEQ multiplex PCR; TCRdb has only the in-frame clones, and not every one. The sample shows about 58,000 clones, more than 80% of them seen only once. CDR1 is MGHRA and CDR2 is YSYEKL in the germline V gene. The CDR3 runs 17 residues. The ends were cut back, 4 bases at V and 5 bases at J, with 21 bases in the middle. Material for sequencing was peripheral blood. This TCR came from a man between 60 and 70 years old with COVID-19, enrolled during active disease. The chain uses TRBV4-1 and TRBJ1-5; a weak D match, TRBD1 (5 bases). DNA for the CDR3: TGCGCCAGCAGCCTCGGTCCAGACCGGGGGAGCGATCAGCCCCAGCATTTT. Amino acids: CASSLGPDRGSDQPQHF.